What follows are 8 T cell receptor beta chains derived from one specimen sequenced in a study of T-cell memory formation after mild COVID-19. TCRdb fed the 5' RACE reads into MiXCR, producing one record per CDR3 protein. The sample comprises 250,000 to 350,000 distinct CDR3 sequences, about 17% of which are singletons, and less than 30% rests with the top ten. Sequenced input: PBMCs or a T cell subset sorted from them (not recorded which). The receptors shown here come from a man aged 18 to 30 who had mild COVID-19 (a few samples of this study predate the infection). Cell type and time point are not known.

This clonotype has more than one count but fewer than ten. The chain carries TRBV6-5 and TRBJ1-1; no reliable D call. The length of the CDR3 is 13 residues. Trimming took off 2 bases at V and 1 base at J, with 5 bases between the two ends. Germline values: CDR1 MNHEY, CDR2 SVGAGI. This CDR3 is CASSYLTNTEAFF. CDR3 coding DNA: TGTGCCAGCAGTTACCTGACGAACACTGAAGCTTTCTTT.

This clonotype came up a few times. V is TRBV5-1 and J is TRBJ2-5; D gene ambiguous. This CDR3 has 14 residues. The V and J ends lost 2 bases and 5 bases respectively, with 13 bases between them. CDR1 SGHRS and CDR2 YFSETQ come from the germline V gene. The CDR3 spells CASSLWTRGETQYF. In nucleotides, the CDR3 is TGCGCCAGCAGCTTATGGACGCGAGGCGAGACCCAGTACTTC.

This clonotype was found a few times. CDR3 in DNA: TGTGCCAGTAGTATAGGCCACTCCTGGCTCGGGGGCTACACCTTC. It codes for CASSIGHSWLGGYTF. This chain links TRBV19 with TRBJ1-2; D unresolved. Trimming took 1 base from V and 8 from J, leaving 17 bases between them. CDR3 length: 15 residues. Germline V gives CDR1 LNHDA, CDR2 SQIVND (reference sequence).

The J gene is TRBJ1-6, the V gene TRBV4-1, with 7 bases that match TRBD1. CDR3 length: 16 residues. Germline lookup yields CDR1 MGHRA and CDR2 YSYEKL. Germline trimming cut 4 bases from V and 7 bases from J; bases unmatched to any gene: 10. This chain's CDR3 is CASSLRTGRVNSPLHF. As DNA, the CDR3 is TGCGCCAGCAGCCTGAGGACAGGACGGGTGAATTCACCCCTCCACTTT.

V gene TRBV3-1 combines with J gene TRBJ2-5, with D maybe TRBD1 (6 bases). CDR3 size: 15 residues. CDR1 is LGHDT, CDR2 YNNKEL, per germline (reference sequence). The ends were cut back, 1 base at V and 4 bases at J, with 13 bases in the middle. CDR3 amino acids: CASSQGLGARETQYF. In DNA form, the CDR3 reads TGTGCCAGCAGCCAAGGGCTGGGGGCCCGAGAGACCCAGTACTTC.

This clonotype has more than one count but fewer than ten. The rearrangement joins TRBV7-2 to TRBJ1-6; D uncertain. V was trimmed by 4 bases and J by 10 bases, leaving 11 bases between them. CDR1 SGHTA and CDR2 FQGNSA come from the germline V gene. CDR3 length: 13 amino acids. The CDR3 reads CASSSGWRSPLHF. The DNA for the CDR3 is TGTGCCAGCAGCTCGGGGTGGCGGTCACCCCTCCACTTT.

This clonotype was observed many times. The genes are TRBV12-3 or TRBV12-4 and TRBJ2-3, with D uncertain. With 7 bases removed from V and 0 bases from J, the gap between germline ends came to 14 bases. The CDR3 totals 15 residues. The CDR3 sequence is CASKPMLTSTDTQYF. The CDR3 DNA reads as TGTGCCAGCAAACCCATGCTGACAAGCACAGATACGCAGTATTTT.

This clonotype was observed a handful of times. This chain uses TRBV4-2 with TRBJ1-4; no definite D call. This CDR3 has 15 amino acids. CDR1 LGHNA and CDR2 YNFKEQ come from the germline V gene. Trimming removed 4 bases from V and 2 bases from J, with 11 bases in between. CDR3 bases: TGTGCCAGCAGCCCCGGAGGCCTGACTAATGAAAAACTGTTTTTT. Translated, it gives CASSPGGLTNEKLFF.